These 4 T cell receptor beta chains share one sample of origin, sequenced in a study of glioma-infiltrating T cells. Amplification of TCR alpha and beta CDR3 regions from RNA used iRepertoire nested multiplex PCR. TCRdb used MiXCR to reprocess the multiplex PCR reads, holding one entry per CDR3 protein. The table lists around 44,000 distinct CDR3 sequences, under 25% of them singletons. The sequenced sample was glioma tissue, nonneoplastic brain tissue, or PBMCs (not recorded which). The source of these receptors is a human donor with low-grade glioma or glioblastoma, undergoing nonglioma brain surgery, or in good health (not recorded which).

This clonotype was found many times. The rearrangement links TRBV4-1 to TRBJ1-2; 7 bases align to TRBD1. The CDR3 spans 16 residues. With V trimmed by 0 bases and J by 2 bases, 6 bases remained unmatched. Germline assignment: CDR1 MGHRA and CDR2 YSYEKL. This CDR3 reads CASSQDPGTANYGYTF. The CDR3 nucleotides are TGCGCCAGCAGCCAAGATCCCGGGACAGCGAACTATGGCTACACCTTC.

This clonotype showed up many times. The J gene is TRBJ2-3, the V gene TRBV7-6; D is uncertain. CDR3 size: 15 residues. The germline gives CDR1 SGHVS, CDR2 FNYEAQ. V lost 3 bases, J lost 2 bases, and 12 bases lay in between. CDR3 nucleotide sequence: TGTGCCAGCAGCTTCGAACCCCAGGCCACAGATACGCAGTATTTT. It specifies CASSFEPQATDTQYF.

This clonotype turned up a few times. The chain couples TRBV29-1 to TRBJ2-1; the match to TRBD1 covers 8 bases. In germline, CDR1 is SQVTM, CDR2 ANQGSEA. This CDR3 is built from 14 residues. Germline trimming cut 7 bases from V and 6 bases from J; bases unmatched to any gene: 11. In DNA form, the CDR3 reads TGCAGCGCAGCCGGGACAGGACTCGGCAATGAGCAGTTCTTC. It is translated as CSAAGTGLGNEQFF.

This clonotype was counted many times. This chain links TRBV7-6 with TRBJ2-5; possibly TRBD1 or TRBD2 for D (5 bases each). The CDR3 length is 14 residues. V lost 5 bases to trimming and J lost 2 bases, with 12 bases between them. Germline assignment: CDR1 SGHVS and CDR2 FNYEAQ. The CDR3 protein is CASSPLGEQETQYF. The CDR3 nucleotides read TGTGCCAGCAGCCCCTTAGGGGAGCAAGAGACCCAGTACTTC.